This T cell receptor (beta chain) stems from a study of cytomegalovirus exposure and HLA in healthy donors. This clone was seen more than once but under ten times. PCR was performed using 60 Vbeta and 13 Jbeta primers. Only in-frame clones appear in the TCRdb table, and some are missing; sequencing was by immunoSEQ multiplex PCR. The sample has about 150,000 clones, 70% to 85% seen once. Germline loops: CDR1 SNHLY, CDR2 FYNNEI. Trimming cost V 6 bases and J 4 bases, with 15 bases left between them. The CDR3 covers 15 residues. The receptor was isolated from a woman aged 25 to 39 in good health and CMV-seropositive. Sequencing was carried out using PBMCs. The V gene is TRBV2, the J gene TRBJ2-2, with D unresolved. The CDR3 DNA sequence: TGTGCCAGCAGACGGTCGAACAGTATCACCGGGGAGCTGTTTTTT. Its protein is CASRRSNSITGELFF.